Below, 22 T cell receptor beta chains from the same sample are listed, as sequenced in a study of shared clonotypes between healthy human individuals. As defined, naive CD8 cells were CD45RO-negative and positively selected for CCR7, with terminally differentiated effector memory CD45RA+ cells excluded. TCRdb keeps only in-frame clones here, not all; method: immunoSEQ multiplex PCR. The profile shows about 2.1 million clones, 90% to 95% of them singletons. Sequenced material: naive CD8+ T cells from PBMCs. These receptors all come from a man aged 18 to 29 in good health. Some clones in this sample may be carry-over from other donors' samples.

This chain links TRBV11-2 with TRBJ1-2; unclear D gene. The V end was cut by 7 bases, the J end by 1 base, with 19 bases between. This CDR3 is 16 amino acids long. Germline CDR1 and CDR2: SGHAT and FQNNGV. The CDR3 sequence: CASTTKGTGVNYGYTF. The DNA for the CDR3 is TGTGCCAGCACTACAAAAGGAACCGGGGTTAACTATGGCTACACCTTC.

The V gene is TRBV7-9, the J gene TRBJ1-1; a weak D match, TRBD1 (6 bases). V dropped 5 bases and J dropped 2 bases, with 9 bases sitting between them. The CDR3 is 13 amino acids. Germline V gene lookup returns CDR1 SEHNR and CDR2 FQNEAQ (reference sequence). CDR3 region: CASSPGTNTEAFF. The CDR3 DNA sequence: TGTGCCAGCAGCCCTGGGACAAACACTGAAGCTTTCTTT. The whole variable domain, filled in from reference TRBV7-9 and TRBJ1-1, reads DTGVSQNPRHKITKRGQNVTFRCDPISEHNRLYWYRQTLGQGPEFLTYFQNEAQLEKSRLLSDRFSAERPKGSFSTLEIQRTEQGDSAMYLCASSPGTNTEAFFGQGTRLTVV.

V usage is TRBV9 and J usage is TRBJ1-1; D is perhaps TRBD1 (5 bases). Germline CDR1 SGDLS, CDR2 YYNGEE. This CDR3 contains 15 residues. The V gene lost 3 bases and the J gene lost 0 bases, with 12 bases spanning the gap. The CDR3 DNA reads TGTGCCAGCAGCGACCCAGGGAGGATGAACACTGAAGCTTTCTTT. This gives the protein CASSDPGRMNTEAFF. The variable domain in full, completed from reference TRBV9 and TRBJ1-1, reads DSGVTQTPKHLITATGQRVTLRCSPRSGDLSVYWYQQSLDQGLQFLIQYYNGEERAKGNILERFSAQQFPDLHSELNLSSLELGDSALYFCASSDPGRMNTEAFFGQGTRLTVV.

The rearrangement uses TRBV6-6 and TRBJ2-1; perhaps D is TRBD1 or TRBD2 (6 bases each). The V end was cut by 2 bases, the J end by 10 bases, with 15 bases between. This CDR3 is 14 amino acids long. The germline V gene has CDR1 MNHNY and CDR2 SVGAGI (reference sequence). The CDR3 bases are TGTGCCAGCAGTTACGGCTTCGGGGGCGTAGAGCAGTTCTTC. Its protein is CASSYGFGGVEQFF.

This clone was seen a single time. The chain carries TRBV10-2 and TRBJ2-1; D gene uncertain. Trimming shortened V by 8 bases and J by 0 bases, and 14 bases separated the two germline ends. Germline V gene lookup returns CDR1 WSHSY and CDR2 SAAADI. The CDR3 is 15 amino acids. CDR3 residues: CASRTGLSSYNEQFF. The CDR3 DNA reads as TGCGCCAGCCGAACCGGGCTTAGCTCCTACAATGAGCAGTTCTTC.

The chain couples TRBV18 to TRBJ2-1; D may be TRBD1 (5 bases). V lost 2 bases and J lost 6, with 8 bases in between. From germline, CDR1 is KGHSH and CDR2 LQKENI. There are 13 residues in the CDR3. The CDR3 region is CASSPGQRNEQFF. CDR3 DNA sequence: TGTGCCAGCTCACCAGGACAACGCAATGAGCAGTTCTTC.

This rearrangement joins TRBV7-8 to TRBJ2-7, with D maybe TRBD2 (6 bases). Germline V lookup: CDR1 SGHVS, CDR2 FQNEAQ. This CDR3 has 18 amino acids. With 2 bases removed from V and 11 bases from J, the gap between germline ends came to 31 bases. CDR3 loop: CASSLMVPAGVGTTREYF. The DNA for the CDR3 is TGTGCCAGCAGCTTAATGGTACCAGCGGGTGTGGGAACTACGAGGGAGTACTTC. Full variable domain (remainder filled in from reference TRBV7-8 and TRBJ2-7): GAGVSQSPRYKVAKRGQDVALRCDPISGHVSLFWYQQALGQGPEFLTYFQNEAQLDKSGLPSDRFFAERPEGSVSTLKIQRTQQEDSAVYLCASSLMVPAGVGTTREYFGPGTRLTVT.

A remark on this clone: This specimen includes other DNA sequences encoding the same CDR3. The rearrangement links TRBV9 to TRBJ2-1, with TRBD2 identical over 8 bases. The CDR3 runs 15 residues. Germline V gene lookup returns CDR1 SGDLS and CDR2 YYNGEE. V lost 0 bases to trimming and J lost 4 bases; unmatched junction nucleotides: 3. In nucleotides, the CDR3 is TGTGCCAGCAGCGTAGCGGGACTAGGATACAATGAGCAGTTCTTC. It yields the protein CASSVAGLGYNEQFF.

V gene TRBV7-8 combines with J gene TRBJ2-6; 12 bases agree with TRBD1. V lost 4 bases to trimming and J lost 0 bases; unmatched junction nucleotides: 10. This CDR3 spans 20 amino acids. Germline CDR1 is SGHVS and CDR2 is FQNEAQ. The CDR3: CASSSAGTGGVSSGANVLTF. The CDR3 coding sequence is TGTGCCAGCAGCTCGGCCGGGACAGGGGGCGTATCCTCTGGGGCCAACGTCCTGACTTTC. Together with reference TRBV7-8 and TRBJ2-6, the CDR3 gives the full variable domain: GAGVSQSPRYKVAKRGQDVALRCDPISGHVSLFWYQQALGQGPEFLTYFQNEAQLDKSGLPSDRFFAERPEGSVSTLKIQRTQQEDSAVYLCASSSAGTGGVSSGANVLTFGAGSRLTVL.

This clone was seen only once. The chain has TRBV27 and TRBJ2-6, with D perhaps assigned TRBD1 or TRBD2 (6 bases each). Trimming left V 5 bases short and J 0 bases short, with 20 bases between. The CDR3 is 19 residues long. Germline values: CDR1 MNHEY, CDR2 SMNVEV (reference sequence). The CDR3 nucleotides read TGTGCCAGCAGTGCCCTAGGGGGGCACCTAGGCTCTGGGGCCAACGTCCTGACTTTC. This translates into CASSALGGHLGSGANVLTF.

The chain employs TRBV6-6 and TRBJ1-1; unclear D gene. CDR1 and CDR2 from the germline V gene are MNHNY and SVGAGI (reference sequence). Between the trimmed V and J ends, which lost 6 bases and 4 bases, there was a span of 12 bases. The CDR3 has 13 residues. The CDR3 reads CASRVDGITEAFF. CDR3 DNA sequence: TGTGCCAGCAGGGTCGACGGGATCACTGAAGCTTTCTTT.

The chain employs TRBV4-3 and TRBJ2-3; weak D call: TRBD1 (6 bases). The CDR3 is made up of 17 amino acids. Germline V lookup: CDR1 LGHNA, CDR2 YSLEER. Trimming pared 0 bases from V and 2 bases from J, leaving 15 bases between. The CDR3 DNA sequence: TGCGCCAGCAGCCAAGATTTGGCAGGGGCCAACACAGATACGCAGTATTTT. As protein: CASSQDLAGANTDTQYF.

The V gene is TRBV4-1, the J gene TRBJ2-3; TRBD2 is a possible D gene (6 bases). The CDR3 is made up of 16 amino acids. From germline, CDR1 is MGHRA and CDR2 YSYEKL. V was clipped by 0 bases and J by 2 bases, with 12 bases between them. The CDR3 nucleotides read TGCGCCAGCAGCCAAGACTCTAGCGTACTCACAGATACGCAGTATTTT. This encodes CASSQDSSVLTDTQYF.

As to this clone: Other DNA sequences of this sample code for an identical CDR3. CDR3 region: CASSPLGQGSYEQYF. The CDR3 DNA sequence: TGTGCCAGCAGTCCCCTCGGACAGGGTTCCTACGAGCAGTACTTC. The rearrangement uses TRBV27 and TRBJ2-7, with TRBD1 matching over 8 bases. The CDR3 contains 15 residues. The germline V gene has CDR1 MNHEY and CDR2 SMNVEV (reference sequence). V trimming: 5 bases; J trimming: 1 base; junction bases outside the gene matches: 7.

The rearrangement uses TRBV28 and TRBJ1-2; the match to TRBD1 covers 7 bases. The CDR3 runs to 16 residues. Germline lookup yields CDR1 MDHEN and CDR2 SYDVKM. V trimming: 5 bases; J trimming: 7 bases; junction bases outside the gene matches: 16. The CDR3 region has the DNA TGTGCCAGCAGTCCTCGTCGGGTCAGGGGGAATAGTGGCTACACCTTC. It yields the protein CASSPRRVRGNSGYTF.

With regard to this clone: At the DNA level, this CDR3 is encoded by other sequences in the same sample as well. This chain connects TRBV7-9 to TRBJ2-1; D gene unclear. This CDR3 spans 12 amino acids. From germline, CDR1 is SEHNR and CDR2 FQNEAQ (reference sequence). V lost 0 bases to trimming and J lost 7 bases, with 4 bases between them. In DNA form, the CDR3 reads TGTGCCAGCAGCTTAGCCCCAAATGAGCAGTTCTTC. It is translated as CASSLAPNEQFF.

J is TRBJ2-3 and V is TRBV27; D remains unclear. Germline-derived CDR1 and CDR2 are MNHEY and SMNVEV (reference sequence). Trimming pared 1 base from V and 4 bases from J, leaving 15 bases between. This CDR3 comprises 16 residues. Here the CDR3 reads CASSLLGSVGPDTQYF. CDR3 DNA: TGTGCCAGCAGTTTATTAGGGTCGGTTGGGCCAGATACGCAGTATTTT.

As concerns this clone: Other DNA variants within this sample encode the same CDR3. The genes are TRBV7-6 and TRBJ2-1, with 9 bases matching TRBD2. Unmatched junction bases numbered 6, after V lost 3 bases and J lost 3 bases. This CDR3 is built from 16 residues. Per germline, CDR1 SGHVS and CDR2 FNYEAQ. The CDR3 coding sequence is TGTGCCAGCAGCTTGTTAGCGGGAGTAAGCTACAATGAGCAGTTCTTC. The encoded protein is CASSLLAGVSYNEQFF.

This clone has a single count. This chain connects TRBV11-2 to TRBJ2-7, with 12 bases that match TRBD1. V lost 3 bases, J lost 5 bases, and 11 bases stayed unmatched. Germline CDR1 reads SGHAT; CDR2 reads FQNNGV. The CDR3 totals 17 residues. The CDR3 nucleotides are TGTGCCAGCAGCTTGGGGACAGGGGGCCTAATAGTACACGAGCAGTACTTC. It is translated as CASSLGTGGLIVHEQYF.

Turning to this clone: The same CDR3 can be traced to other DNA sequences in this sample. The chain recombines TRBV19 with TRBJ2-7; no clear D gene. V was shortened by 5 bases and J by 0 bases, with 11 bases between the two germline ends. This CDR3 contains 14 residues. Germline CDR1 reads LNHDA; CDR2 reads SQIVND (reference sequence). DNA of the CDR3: TGTGCCAGTAGTCCGGGCCGGAGCTCCTACGAGCAGTACTTC. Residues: CASSPGRSSYEQYF.

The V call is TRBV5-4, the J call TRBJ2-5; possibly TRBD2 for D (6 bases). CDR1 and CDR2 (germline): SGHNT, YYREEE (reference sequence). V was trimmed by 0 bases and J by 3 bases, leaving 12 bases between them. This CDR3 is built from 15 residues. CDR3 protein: CASSLVVGREETQYF. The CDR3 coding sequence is TGTGCCAGCAGCTTGGTGGTCGGGAGAGAAGAGACCCAGTACTTC.

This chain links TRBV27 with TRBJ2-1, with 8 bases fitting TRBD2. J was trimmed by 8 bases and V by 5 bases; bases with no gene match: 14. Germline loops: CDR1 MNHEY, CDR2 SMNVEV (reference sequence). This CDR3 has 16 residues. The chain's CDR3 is CASSPLAGPQSDEQFF. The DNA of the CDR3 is TGTGCCAGCAGTCCGTTAGCGGGACCGCAATCCGATGAGCAGTTCTTC.